Below are 22 T cell receptor beta chains sequenced from a single sample in a study of T cell responses to AZD1222 COVID-19 vaccine. Measured with immunoSEQ multiplex PCR; TCRdb has only the in-frame clones, and not every one. Of more than 110,000 clones in the sample, over 90% were seen once. This sample comprised peripheral blood, obtained on day 0 of AZD1222 vaccination. These receptors were taken from an adult in good health.

The genes are TRBV2 and TRBJ1-4; D is perhaps TRBD1 (5 bases). The germline V gene encodes CDR1 SNHLY and CDR2 FYNNEI. The V gene lost 4 bases and the J gene lost 8 bases, with 14 bases spanning the gap. The CDR3 loop spans 14 amino acids. The CDR3 loop reads CASSVNPRAEKLFF. The CDR3 nucleotides read TGTGCCAGCAGTGTAAACCCCAGGGCCGAAAAACTGTTTTTT.

In DNA form, the CDR3 reads TGTGCCAGCGGGAAGAGCGGGGGGTCCAATGAGCAGTTCTTC. It encodes CASGKSGGSNEQFF. The chain employs TRBV28 and TRBJ2-1; 9 nucleotides agree with TRBD2. V was pared by 8 bases and J by 6 bases, with 8 bases of the junction left unmatched. From germline, CDR1 is MDHEN and CDR2 SYDVKM. CDR3 length equals 14 residues.

The chain employs TRBV29-1 and TRBJ2-1; no firm D call. Germline CDR1 SQVTM, CDR2 ANQGSEA. V gave up 0 bases and J gave up 4 bases, with 13 bases separating them. The CDR3 is 15 amino acids. CDR3 DNA: TGCAGCGTTGAAGACGGTGCAGCCGGGTACAATGAGCAGTTCTTC. Amino acid sequence: CSVEDGAAGYNEQFF.

This clone appeared once. The DNA of the CDR3 is TGTGCCAGCAGCTGGGACGCTGGCAAAGCTTTCTTT. It yields the protein CASSWDAGKAFF. V gene TRBV7-9 combines with J gene TRBJ1-1; D is possibly TRBD1 (5 bases). V was trimmed by 4 bases and J by 9 bases, leaving 12 bases between them. The V gene's germline CDR1 is SEHNR and CDR2 FQNEAQ (reference sequence). CDR3 length equals 12 residues.

The V and J genes are TRBV18 and TRBJ1-6; the match to TRBD1 covers 8 bases. Germline V gene sequence: CDR1 KGHSH, CDR2 LQKENI. The ends lost 3 bases at V and 6 bases at J; junction bases unmatched: 7. The CDR3 spans 16 residues. The CDR3 here is CASSPLGTGRNSPLHF. The CDR3 bases are TGTGCCAGCTCACCCCTGGGGACAGGCCGTAATTCACCCCTCCACTTT.

This clone was recorded a few times. The chain couples TRBV7-2 to TRBJ2-3, with D possibly TRBD2 on 6 matching bases. Germline-derived CDR1 and CDR2 are SGHTA and FQGNSA. The CDR3 totals 15 residues. Trimming shortened V by 5 bases and J by 3 bases, and 15 bases separated the two germline ends. The CDR3 DNA follows: TGTGCCAGCAGCGCCCCTAGAGGGAGGACAGATACGCAGTATTTT. It specifies CASSAPRGRTDTQYF. The whole variable domain, filled in from reference TRBV7-2 and TRBJ2-3, reads GAGVSQSPSNKVTEKGKDVELRCDPISGHTALYWYRQSLGQGLEFLIYFQGNSAPDKSGLPSDRFSAERTGGSVSTLTIQRTQQEDSAVYLCASSAPRGRTDTQYFGPGTRLTVL.

This sequence joins TRBV19 and TRBJ1-5; perhaps TRBD1 as D (6 bases). Per germline, CDR1 LNHDA and CDR2 SQIVND (reference sequence). The germline V and J ends were trimmed by 1 base and 3 bases, with 13 bases remaining between them. The CDR3 runs 16 residues. As DNA, the CDR3 is TGTGCCAGTAGTATAGCGGGGCAGGGGCCCAATCAGCCCCAGCATTTT. It is translated as CASSIAGQGPNQPQHF.

V is TRBV4-1 and J is TRBJ2-3; 11 nucleotides match TRBD2. CDR1 and CDR2 (germline): MGHRA, YSYEKL. V gave up 3 bases and J gave up 7 bases; unmatched junction bases: 9. CDR3 length equals 16 residues. As DNA, the CDR3 is TGCGCCAGCAGCCACCCACGAGGGACTAGCGGAAATACGCAGTATTTT. As protein: CASSHPRGTSGNTQYF.

This sequence joins TRBV19 and TRBJ2-7; TRBD2 matches 10 bases. CDR1 LNHDA and CDR2 SQIVND come from the germline V gene (reference sequence). Losses at the gene ends were 5 bases for V and 6 bases for J; bases not matched to a gene: 10. The length of the CDR3 is 15 residues. CDR3 in amino acids: CASSPTRTSGTEQYF. For the CDR3, the DNA is TGTGCCAGTAGTCCAACTAGGACTAGCGGAACCGAGCAGTACTTC. The full variable domain, rest sourced from reference TRBV19 and TRBJ2-7, is DGGITQSPKYLFRKEGQNVTLSCEQNLNHDAMYWYRQDPGQGLRLIYYSQIVNDFQKGDIAEGYSVSREKKESFPLTVTSAQKNPTAFYLCASSPTRTSGTEQYFGPGTRLTVT.

Comment on this clone: The same CDR3 also results from other DNA sequences found in this sample. This chain joins TRBV29-1 and TRBJ1-1, with a possible D match to TRBD1 (5 bases). Germline V CDR1 and CDR2: SQVTM, ANQGSEA. V was shortened by 5 bases and J by 0 bases, with 7 bases between the two germline ends. This CDR3 has 12 residues. The CDR3 bases are TGCAGCGTTCCGGGACTGAACACTGAAGCTTTCTTT. Its translation: CSVPGLNTEAFF.

The chain combines TRBV11-2 with TRBJ2-5; D is undetermined. The length of the CDR3 is 12 residues. The V gene lost 3 bases and the J gene lost 5 bases, with 7 bases spanning the gap. Germline CDR1 and CDR2: SGHAT and FQNNGV. The CDR3 sequence is CASSFPRETQYF. Written as DNA, the CDR3 is TGTGCCAGCAGCTTCCCAAGGGAGACCCAGTACTTC.

The rearrangement joins TRBV27 to TRBJ2-7, with TRBD2 matching over 8 bases. V lost 6 bases and J lost 3; bases outside the gene matches: 7. CDR1 is MNHEY, CDR2 SMNVEV, per germline (reference sequence). The CDR3 is made up of 14 amino acids. The CDR3 bases are TGTGCCAGCAGCCGATTGACTAGCGACTACGAGCAGTACTTC. Translating gives CASSRLTSDYEQYF.

The chain combines TRBV7-9 with TRBJ1-2; 7 bases are a match to TRBD1. The CDR3 sequence is 15 residues long. CDR1 is SEHNR, CDR2 FQNEAQ, per germline (reference sequence). Germline trimming cut 4 bases from V and 4 bases from J; bases unmatched to any gene: 9. The CDR3 loop reads CASSYLTGLSYGYTF. CDR3 in DNA: TGTGCCAGCAGCTACTTGACAGGGCTAAGCTATGGCTACACCTTC.

The chain links TRBV5-1 to TRBJ2-3, with 10 nucleotides matching TRBD2. Germline V gene sequence: CDR1 SGHRS, CDR2 YFSETQ. Germline trimming cut 5 bases from V and 4 bases from J; bases unmatched to any gene: 7. This CDR3 contains 15 residues. The CDR3 reads CASSGGTSEADTQYF. The CDR3 DNA sequence: TGCGCCAGCAGTGGCGGGACTAGCGAAGCAGATACGCAGTATTTT.

The chain recombines TRBV5-1 with TRBJ2-2, with D unresolved. Germline loops: CDR1 SGHRS, CDR2 YFSETQ. CDR3 size: 13 residues. Trimming removed 0 bases at V and 3 bases at J, with 3 bases between. CDR3 coding DNA: TGCGCCAGCAGCTTGGCAGACACCGGGGAGCTGTTTTTT. It translates to CASSLADTGELFF.

The CDR3 region has the DNA TGTGCCAGCAGTTACCGACCGACAGGGGAAGCTTTCTTT. It yields the protein CASSYRPTGEAFF. The chain employs TRBV6-5 and TRBJ1-1, with TRBD1 matching over 7 bases. Germline CDR1 and CDR2: MNHEY and SVGAGI. The CDR3 is made up of 13 amino acids. With 2 bases clipped from V and 8 bases from J, the junction kept 5 bases outside the gene matches.

This chain links TRBV18 with TRBJ2-1; D gene uncertain. The V and J ends lost 3 bases and 7 bases respectively, with 10 bases between them. CDR1 is KGHSH, CDR2 LQKENI, per germline. There are 13 residues in the CDR3. The CDR3 loop reads CASSPDLGNEQFF. Here the CDR3 DNA reads TGTGCCAGCTCACCTGACCTAGGAAATGAGCAGTTCTTC.

The gene calls are TRBV29-1 and TRBJ1-6, with 9 bases fitting TRBD1. This CDR3 has 13 residues. The V segment lost 0 bases and the J segment 10 bases; nucleotides outside the gene matches: 1. The germline CDR1 and CDR2 sequences are SQVTM and ANQGSEA. CDR3 region: CSVEETGGSPLHF. For the CDR3, the DNA is TGCAGCGTTGAAGAGACAGGGGGGTCACCCCTCCACTTT.

CDR3 DNA: TGCAGCGTTGAGAGGACGTACGGTGAGCAGTTCTTC. Its protein is CSVERTYGEQFF. This sequence joins TRBV29-1 and TRBJ2-1, with D unclear. Trimming took 3 bases from V and 9 from J, leaving 12 bases between them. The CDR3 consists of 12 residues. Per the germline V gene, CDR1 is SQVTM and CDR2 is ANQGSEA.

Only one count was recorded for this clone. The chain combines TRBV6-6 with TRBJ1-5, with no clear D. Germline V CDR1 and CDR2: MNHNY, SVGAGI (reference sequence). V shed 5 bases and J shed 0 bases, with 8 bases lying between them. The CDR3 totals 14 residues. The CDR3, as DNA: TGTGCCAGCAGTAGGCAGTATAGCAATCAGCCCCAGCATTTT. Protein: CASSRQYSNQPQHF.

The chain combines TRBV6-5 with TRBJ1-2; 8 bases are shared with TRBD1. This CDR3 comprises 16 residues. CDR1 is MNHEY, CDR2 SVGAGI, per germline. V shed 4 bases and J 5 bases; nucleotides not matched to a gene: 12. CDR3 in DNA: TGTGCCAGCAGTTCCCCTATCACAGGGGGGCAATATGGCTACACCTTC. It codes for CASSSPITGGQYGYTF.

This clone occurred once. V is TRBV5-4 and J is TRBJ2-1; the D gene could be TRBD1 or TRBD2 (5 bases each). The V end lost 4 bases, the J end lost 0 bases, and 14 bases lay between the germline ends. This CDR3 has 16 amino acids. CDR1 and CDR2 (germline): SGHNT, YYREEE (reference sequence). CDR3 DNA sequence: TGTGCCAGCAGCCCTAAACGGGGCAGCTCCTACAATGAGCAGTTCTTC. Protein sequence: CASSPKRGSSYNEQFF.